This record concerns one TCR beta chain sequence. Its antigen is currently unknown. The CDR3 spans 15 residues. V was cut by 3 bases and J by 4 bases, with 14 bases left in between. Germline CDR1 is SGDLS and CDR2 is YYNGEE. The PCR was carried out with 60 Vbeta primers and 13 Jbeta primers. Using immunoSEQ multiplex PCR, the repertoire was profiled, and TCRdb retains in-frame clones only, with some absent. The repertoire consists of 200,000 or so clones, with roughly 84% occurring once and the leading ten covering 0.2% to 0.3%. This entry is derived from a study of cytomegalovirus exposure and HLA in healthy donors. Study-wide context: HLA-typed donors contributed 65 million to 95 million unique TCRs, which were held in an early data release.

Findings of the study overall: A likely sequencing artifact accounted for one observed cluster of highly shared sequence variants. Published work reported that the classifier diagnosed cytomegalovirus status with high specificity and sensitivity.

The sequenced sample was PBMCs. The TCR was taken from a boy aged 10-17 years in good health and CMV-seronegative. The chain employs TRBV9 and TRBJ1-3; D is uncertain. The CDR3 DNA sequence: TGTGCCAGCAGCGCCTCGGCCGGGTCCGGAAACACCATATATTTT. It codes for CASSASAGSGNTIYF.